A single sample is the source of the 2 T cell receptor beta chains below, sequenced in a study of cytomegalovirus exposure and HLA in healthy donors. Use of 60 Vbeta and 13 Jbeta primers characterized the PCR. Generated by immunoSEQ multiplex PCR, the TCRdb table keeps only in-frame clones and is missing some. The sample includes 75,000 to 90,000 clones, approximately 79% seen only once; the top ten take around an eighth. Sample: PBMCs. The receptors here all came from a human donor in good health.

The rearrangement joins TRBV10-3 to TRBJ2-7; 9 nucleotides align to TRBD1. The V gene end was trimmed by 6 bases and the J gene end by 1 base; junction bases not matched to a gene: 1. Germline V CDR1 and CDR2: ENHRY, SYGVKD. The CDR3 is 13 residues long. For the CDR3, the DNA is TGTGCCATCAGCGGGACAGGGTCCTACGAGCAGTACTTC. Protein sequence: CAISGTGSYEQYF.

V gene TRBV25-1 combines with J gene TRBJ1-5; 9 bases are a match to TRBD1. Trimming took 6 bases from V and 3 from J; bases not matched to a gene: 9. The CDR3 covers 16 residues. Germline loops: CDR1 MGHDK, CDR2 SYGVNS. The CDR3 reads CASSPGTGLINQPQHF. The DNA for the CDR3 is TGTGCCAGCAGCCCGGGGACAGGGCTTATCAATCAGCCCCAGCATTTT.